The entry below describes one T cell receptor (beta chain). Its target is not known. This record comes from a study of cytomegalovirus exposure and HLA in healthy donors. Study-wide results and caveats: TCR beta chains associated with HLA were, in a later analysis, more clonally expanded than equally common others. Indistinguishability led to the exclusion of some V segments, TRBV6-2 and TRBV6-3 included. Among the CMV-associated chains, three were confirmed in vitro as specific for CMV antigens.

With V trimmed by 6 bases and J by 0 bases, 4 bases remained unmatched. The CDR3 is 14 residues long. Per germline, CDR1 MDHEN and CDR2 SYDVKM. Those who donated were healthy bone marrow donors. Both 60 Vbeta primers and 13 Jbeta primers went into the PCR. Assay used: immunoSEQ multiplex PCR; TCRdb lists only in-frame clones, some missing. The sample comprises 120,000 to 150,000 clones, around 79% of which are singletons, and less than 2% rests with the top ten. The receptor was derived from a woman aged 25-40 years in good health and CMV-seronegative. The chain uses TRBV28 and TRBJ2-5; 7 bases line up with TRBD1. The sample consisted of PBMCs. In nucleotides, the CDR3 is TGTGCCAGCAGCGGGACAGCGAACCAAGAGACCCAGTACTTC. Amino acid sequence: CASSGTANQETQYF.